This TCR beta chain was captured in a study of T cells after yellow fever vaccination. Across the study: The authors sorted the EM, EMRA, CM and Tscm memory subsets using CD3, CD45RA, CCR7 and CD95.

Per germline, CDR1 SGHTA and CDR2 FQGNSA. The CDR3 is 13 residues long. Trimming cost V 5 bases and J 6 bases, with 8 bases left between them. This clonotype was detected many times. In TCRdb, the 5' RACE reads were re-called with MiXCR into one record per CDR3 protein. This repertoire shows tens of thousands of distinct CDR3 sequences, more than 9% found once; its top ten account for around 12%. V usage is TRBV7-2 and J usage is TRBJ1-6; D unclear. This receptor was identified in a man aged 18 to 29 who received the YFV17D yellow fever vaccine. The input for sequencing was PBMCs, either bulk or a sorted T-cell subset (CD4+, CD8+, memory, or dextramer-sorted; not recorded which), taken less than 16 days after the first yellow fever vaccination. CDR3 in amino acids: CASSPARNSPLHF. The DNA for the CDR3 is TGTGCCAGCAGCCCAGCCCGTAATTCACCCCTCCACTTT.